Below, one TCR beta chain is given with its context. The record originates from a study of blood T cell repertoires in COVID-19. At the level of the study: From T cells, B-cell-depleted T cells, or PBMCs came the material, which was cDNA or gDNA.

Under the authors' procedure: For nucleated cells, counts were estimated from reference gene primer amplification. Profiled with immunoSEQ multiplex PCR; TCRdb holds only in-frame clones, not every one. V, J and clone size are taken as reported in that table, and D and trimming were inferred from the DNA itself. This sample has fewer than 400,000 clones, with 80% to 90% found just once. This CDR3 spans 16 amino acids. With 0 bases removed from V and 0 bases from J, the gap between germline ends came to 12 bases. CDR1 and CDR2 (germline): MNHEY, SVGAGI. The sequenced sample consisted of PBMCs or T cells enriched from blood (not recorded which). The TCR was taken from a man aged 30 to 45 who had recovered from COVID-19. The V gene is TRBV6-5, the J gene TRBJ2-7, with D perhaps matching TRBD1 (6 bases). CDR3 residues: CASSYSGSGDSYEQYF. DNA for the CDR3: TGTGCCAGCAGTTACTCGGGGTCAGGGGACTCCTACGAGCAGTACTTC.